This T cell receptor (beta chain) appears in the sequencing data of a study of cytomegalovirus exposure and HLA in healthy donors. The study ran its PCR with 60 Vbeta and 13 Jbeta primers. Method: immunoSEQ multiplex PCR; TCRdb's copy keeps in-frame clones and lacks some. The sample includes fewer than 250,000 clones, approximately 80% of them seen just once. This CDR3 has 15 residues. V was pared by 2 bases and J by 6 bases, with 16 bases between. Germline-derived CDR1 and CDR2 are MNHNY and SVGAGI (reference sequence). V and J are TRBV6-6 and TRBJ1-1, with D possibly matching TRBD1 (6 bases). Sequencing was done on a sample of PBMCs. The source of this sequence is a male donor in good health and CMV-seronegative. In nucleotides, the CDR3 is TGTGCCAGCAGTTACCACATCGAACAGGGCTCTGAAGCTTTCTTT. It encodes CASSYHIEQGSEAFF.